These 16 T cell receptor beta chains share one sample of origin, sequenced in a study of T cells after yellow fever vaccination. TCRdb re-called the 5' RACE reads through MiXCR, storing one row per CDR3 protein. The sample records 50,000 to 65,000 distinct CDR3 sequences, about 6.3% being singletons. The specimen comprised CD8+ T cells not binding an NS4B(214-222) dextramer, sorted from PBMCs, sampled 35 to 50 days after the first yellow fever vaccination. Receptor source: a man aged 18 to 30 who received the YFV17D yellow fever vaccine.

This clonotype was detected many times. The chain recombines TRBV29-1 with TRBJ1-2; D ambiguous. The CDR3 consists of 12 residues. V lost 7 bases, J lost 0 bases, and 9 bases lay in between. Germline values: CDR1 SQVTM, CDR2 ANQGSEA. This CDR3 reads CSATEPNYGYTF. The CDR3 nucleotides are TGCAGCGCCACGGAACCTAACTATGGCTACACCTTC.

This clonotype was found a few times. The V call is TRBV12-3 or TRBV12-4, the J call TRBJ1-1; 7 bases fit TRBD1. This CDR3 has 17 residues. V was pared by 4 bases and J by 4 bases, with 15 bases of the junction left unmatched. The CDR3 loop reads CASSSGGARGDGTEAFF. CDR3 in DNA: TGTGCCAGCAGTTCCGGGGGGGCCAGGGGGGATGGCACTGAAGCTTTCTTT.

This clonotype was seen at least ten times. The chain recombines TRBV20-1 with TRBJ2-7, with 9 positions matching TRBD2. The CDR3 is 13 residues long. The V gene end was trimmed by 4 bases and the J gene end by 0 bases; junction bases not matched to a gene: 1. Germline V gene data show CDR1 as DFQATT and CDR2 as SNEGSKA (reference sequence). The CDR3 DNA is TGCAGTGCTATTAGCGGGAGCTCCTACGAGCAGTACTTC. This gives the protein CSAISGSSYEQYF.

The V and J genes are TRBV19 and TRBJ2-5; D gene unclear. This CDR3 spans 14 amino acids. Germline values: CDR1 LNHDA, CDR2 SQIVND (reference sequence). V lost 1 base, J lost 4 bases, and 10 bases lay in between. The CDR3 region is CASSIVGSRETQYF. The CDR3 coding sequence is TGTGCCAGTAGTATAGTCGGCTCGAGAGAGACCCAGTACTTC.

The sample holds many counts of this clonotype. The J gene is TRBJ2-3, the V gene TRBV15; 10 bases map to TRBD1. The CDR3 length is 16 residues. From germline, CDR1 is LNHNV and CDR2 YYDKDF (reference sequence). J was trimmed by 4 bases and V by 0 bases; bases with no gene match: 4. The CDR3 reads CATSRERGQGADTQYF. The CDR3 nucleotides are TGTGCCACCAGCAGAGAGAGAGGACAGGGGGCAGATACGCAGTATTTT.

There are many counts of this clonotype. The rearrangement links TRBV3-1 to TRBJ2-1; 11 nucleotides match TRBD2. Germline CDR1 is LGHDT and CDR2 is YNNKEL (reference sequence). The CDR3 contains 16 residues. The junction had 9 bases not matched to a gene; V was cut back by 4 bases and J by 7 bases. CDR3 DNA: TGTGCCAGCAGCCCGATAGCGGGGGGGCAGTCGAATGAGCAGTTCTTC. Protein sequence: CASSPIAGGQSNEQFF.

This clonotype was found many times. This chain connects TRBV7-6 to TRBJ2-2; TRBD2 aligns across 7 bases. CDR1 SGHVS and CDR2 FNYEAQ come from the germline V gene. The CDR3 is 17 amino acids. V lost 2 bases to trimming and J lost 5 bases; unmatched junction nucleotides: 11. The CDR3 loop is CASSLPGGSRVTGELFF. The CDR3 DNA follows: TGTGCCAGCAGCTTACCCGGGGGGTCCCGGGTGACCGGGGAGCTGTTTTTT.

This clonotype came up many times. For the CDR3, the DNA is TGCGCCAGCAGCCAAGACTGGGGGCACACCGGGGAGCTGTTTTTT. Its translation is CASSQDWGHTGELFF. The chain recombines TRBV4-3 with TRBJ2-2, with a tentative D call TRBD1 (6 bases). V lost 0 bases to trimming and J lost 3 bases, with 8 bases between them. Germline V gene sequence: CDR1 LGHNA, CDR2 YSLEER. The CDR3 is made up of 15 amino acids.

A few counts support this clonotype. The V call is TRBV9, the J call TRBJ1-1, with D possibly being TRBD1 (5 bases). The CDR3 covers 13 residues. The germline V and J ends were trimmed by 0 bases and 11 bases, with 14 bases remaining between them. CDR1 and CDR2 from the germline V gene are SGDLS and YYNGEE. Here the CDR3 reads CASSVEGRGEAFF. DNA of the CDR3: TGTGCCAGCAGCGTAGAAGGGAGGGGAGAGGCTTTCTTT. Based on the CDR3 plus reference TRBV9 and TRBJ1-1, the full variable domain is DSGVTQTPKHLITATGQRVTLRCSPRSGDLSVYWYQQSLDQGLQFLIQYYNGEERAKGNILERFSAQQFPDLHSELNLSSLELGDSALYFCASSVEGRGEAFFGQGTRLTVV.

This clonotype was counted between two and nine times. This chain links TRBV12-5 with TRBJ1-3, with D possibly matching TRBD1 (5 bases). With 3 bases removed from V and 4 bases from J, the gap between germline ends came to 10 bases. CDR3 length: 14 residues. The V gene's germline CDR1 is LGHNT and CDR2 FRNRAP. The chain's CDR3 is CASGLGTFGNTIYF. The CDR3 DNA follows: TGTGCTAGTGGTTTAGGGACGTTCGGAAACACCATATATTTT.

Only a few counts were recorded for this clonotype. The rearrangement uses TRBV4-1 and TRBJ2-7; no reliable D call. Between the trimmed V and J ends, which lost 1 base and 4 bases, there was a span of 14 bases. This CDR3 contains 15 residues. CDR1 and CDR2 (germline): MGHRA, YSYEKL. This CDR3 is CASSQGLGLSYEQYV. CDR3 nucleotides: TGCGCCAGCAGCCAAGGACTGGGCCTTTCATACGAGCAGTACGTC.

With regard to this clonotype: This may come from a read error, since a much larger clone is one base off. The chain uses TRBV28 and TRBJ2-2; D may be TRBD1 (6 bases). Germline V gene lookup returns CDR1 MDHEN and CDR2 SYDVKM. The CDR3 extends over 15 amino acids. The CDR3 is CASSPQGLGVGDLFF. As DNA, the CDR3 is TGTGCCAGCAGTCCACAGGGTCTTGGTGTCGGGGACCTGTTTTTT.

This clonotype was detected ten times or more. V usage is TRBV4-1 and J usage is TRBJ2-7; the D gene is possibly TRBD1 (9 bases). Germline V lookup: CDR1 MGHRA, CDR2 YSYEKL. The CDR3 is 17 amino acids. Deletions cut 3 bases from V and 2 bases from J, with 20 bases between. The CDR3 reads CASSHSPGGTGPYEQYF. The CDR3 DNA sequence: TGCGCCAGCAGCCACTCACCGGGGGGGACAGGGCCCTACGAGCAGTACTTC.

J is TRBJ2-2 and V is TRBV7-6; D might be TRBD1 (6 bases). Per germline, CDR1 SGHVS and CDR2 FNYEAQ. The CDR3 runs to 15 residues. V was clipped by 0 bases and J by 6 bases, with 11 bases between them. CDR3 loop: CASSLATGPAGELFF. CDR3 DNA: TGTGCCAGCAGCTTAGCTACAGGGCCCGCCGGGGAGCTGTTTTTT.

This clonotype was recorded at least ten times. The gene calls are TRBV5-5 and TRBJ1-6; 9 bases line up with TRBD1. CDR1 is SGHKS, CDR2 YYEKEE, per germline (reference sequence). CDR3 size: 14 residues. Trimming removed 4 bases from V and 8 bases from J; junction bases left unmatched: 4. The DNA for the CDR3 is TGTGCCAGCAGCGTGGGACAGGGTGATTCACCCCTCCACTTT. Translating it yields CASSVGQGDSPLHF. The full variable domain, its missing parts supplied by reference TRBV5-5 and TRBJ1-6, is DAGVTQSPTHLIKTRGQQVTLRCSPISGHKSVSWYQQVLGQGPQFIFQYYEKEERGRGNFPDRFSARQFPNYSSELNVNALLLGDSALYLCASSVGQGDSPLHFGNGTRLTVT.

The table lists this clonotype with many counts. This chain joins TRBV4-3 and TRBJ1-2; TRBD1 is a possible D gene (5 bases). The V end lost 0 bases, the J end lost 7 bases, and 12 bases lay between the germline ends. The CDR3 is made up of 14 amino acids. Germline V gene sequence: CDR1 LGHNA, CDR2 YSLEER. The CDR3 DNA sequence: TGCGCCAGCAGCCAAGAAGGGCAGGGAGGTGGCTACACCTTC. It is translated as CASSQEGQGGGYTF.